The clone carrying this T cell receptor (beta chain) was seen at least ten times. In germline, CDR1 is MNHEY, CDR2 SMNVEV (reference sequence). Trimming took 4 bases from V and 6 from J; bases not matched to a gene: 9. The CDR3 contains 15 residues. The record originates from a study of cytomegalovirus exposure and HLA in healthy donors. Assay: immunoSEQ multiplex PCR; the TCRdb copy retains only in-frame clones and omits some. Of about 160,000 clones listed, just under 90% are singletons. J is TRBJ2-7 and V is TRBV27; 10 bases map to TRBD1. The sample comprised PBMCs. The source of this sequence is a man between 18 and 35 years old in good health and CMV-seropositive. CDR3 region: CASSSSGTGVGEQYF. Here the CDR3 DNA reads TGTGCCAGCAGTTCATCCGGGACAGGGGTTGGCGAGCAGTACTTC.